Below, 9 T cell receptor beta chains from the same sample are listed, as sequenced in a study of cytomegalovirus exposure and HLA in healthy donors. Primers for the PCR totalled 60 Vbeta and 13 Jbeta. TCRdb's table, derived via immunoSEQ multiplex PCR, lists solely in-frame clones and lacks some. The table has over 200,000 clones, about three quarters seen once; the top ten hold 2.5% to 3.5%. Material for sequencing was PBMCs. The origin of the receptors is an older woman in good health and CMV-seropositive.

The genes are TRBV9 and TRBJ2-3, with TRBD2 matching 9 bases. CDR1 SGDLS and CDR2 YYNGEE come from the germline V gene. CDR3 length equals 16 residues. V gave up 0 bases and J gave up 6 bases; unmatched junction bases: 8. DNA for the CDR3: TGTGCCAGCAGCGTAGATGCGGGGGGGCTGGTGGATACGCAGTATTTT. Protein product: CASSVDAGGLVDTQYF.

V is TRBV7-2 and J is TRBJ2-1; D ambiguous. The CDR3 is 13 amino acids. The germline V gene has CDR1 SGHTA and CDR2 FQGNSA. Trimming removed 2 bases from V and 7 bases from J, with 9 bases in between. CDR3 amino acids: CASSLQQWNEQFF. As DNA, the CDR3 is TGTGCCAGCAGCTTACAACAGTGGAATGAGCAGTTCTTC.

This rearrangement joins TRBV2 to TRBJ2-1; maybe TRBD2 (6 bases). Per germline, CDR1 SNHLY and CDR2 FYNNEI. V lost 1 base and J 7 bases, leaving 17 bases between the germline ends. There are 16 residues in the CDR3. The CDR3, as DNA: TGTGCCAGCAGTGAAGGGGGTCCGGGAGTCAGGAATGAGCAGTTCTTC. It yields the protein CASSEGGPGVRNEQFF. The full variable domain, its missing parts supplied by reference TRBV2 and TRBJ2-1, is EPEVTQTPSHQVTQMGQEVILRCVPISNHLYFYWYRQILGQKVEFLVSFYNNEISEKSEIFDDQFSVERPDGSNFTLKIRSTKLEDSAMYFCASSEGGPGVRNEQFFGPGTRLTVL.

The chain is built from TRBV4-2 and TRBJ1-6, with 9 bases lining up with TRBD1. CDR1 and CDR2 from the germline V gene are LGHNA and YNFKEQ. J gave up 10 bases and V 0 bases, and 4 bases lay outside the gene matches. This CDR3 spans 15 amino acids. CDR3 residues: CASSQDDRGESPLHF. The DNA of the CDR3 is TGTGCCAGCAGCCAAGATGACAGGGGGGAATCACCCCTCCACTTT.

This clone was recorded only once. The chain combines TRBV11-1 with TRBJ2-3; TRBD2 agrees at 10 bases. Germline CDR1 and CDR2: SGHAT and FQDESV (reference sequence). The length of the CDR3 is 16 residues. Losses at the gene ends were 5 bases for V and 2 bases for J; bases not matched to a gene: 7. The CDR3: CASSRLAGATTDTQYF. The CDR3 nucleotides read TGTGCCAGCAGCCGGCTAGCGGGGGCTACCACAGATACGCAGTATTTT.

The J gene is TRBJ2-7, the V gene TRBV7-9, with D maybe TRBD1 (6 bases). The CDR3 runs 13 residues. Germline V CDR1 and CDR2: SEHNR, FQNEAQ (reference sequence). Trimming shortened V by 4 bases and J by 1 base, and 8 bases separated the two germline ends. The CDR3 region is CASSYRASYEQYF. The DNA of the CDR3 is TGTGCCAGCAGCTACAGGGCTTCCTACGAGCAGTACTTC.

The J gene is TRBJ1-1, the V gene TRBV5-1; TRBD1 aligns across 7 bases. Trimming cost V 4 bases and J 4 bases; bases outside gene matches: 10. The germline V gene encodes CDR1 SGHRS and CDR2 YFSETQ. The CDR3 extends over 15 amino acids. CDR3 loop: CASSVLETGTTEAFF. CDR3 nucleotides: TGCGCCAGCAGCGTGCTTGAGACAGGGACCACTGAAGCTTTCTTT.

CDR3 region: CASSPGQQETQYF. Written as DNA, the CDR3 is TGTGCCAGCTCACCGGGACAGCAAGAGACCCAGTACTTC. The chain has TRBV18 and TRBJ2-5, with TRBD1 matching 7 bases. This CDR3 is built from 13 residues. From germline, CDR1 is KGHSH and CDR2 LQKENI. Losses at the gene ends were 3 bases for V and 2 bases for J; bases not matched to a gene: 0.

The chain uses TRBV10-3 and TRBJ2-2, with 7 positions matching TRBD2. The germline V gene encodes CDR1 ENHRY and CDR2 SYGVKD. This CDR3 spans 14 amino acids. The V and J ends lost 10 bases and 4 bases, in that order; junction bases with no gene match: 9. Here the CDR3 reads CATMTSLVTGELFF. CDR3 coding DNA: TGTGCCACTATGACTAGCCTTGTCACCGGGGAGCTGTTTTTT.